This TCR beta chain was obtained from a study of shared clonotypes between healthy human individuals. Germline CDR1 SNHLY, CDR2 FYNNEI. V lost 8 bases and J lost 8, with 10 bases in between. The CDR3 extends over 11 amino acids. Notes on this clone: Its antigen is still unknown.

The assay used deep level. Genomic DNA (from each subset) was split evenly across several immunoSEQ plates. The protocol was immunoSEQ multiplex PCR, while the TCRdb copy is restricted to in-frame clones and leaves out a portion. The table has 450,000 or so clones, 75% to 80% seen once. Study-wide results and caveats: Sequencing depth was a factor that was expected to affect clonotype sharing among donors. Genetic and exposure-history diversity was limited by the few donors.

The rearrangement joins TRBV2 to TRBJ2-1, with D uncertain. The sequenced sample consisted of PBMCs. The sequence derives from a woman in her thirties or forties in good health. Some clones in this sample may be carry-over from other donors' samples. In DNA form, the CDR3 reads TGTGCCAGCGTGCGTGGAGATGAGCAGTTCTTC. It codes for CASVRGDEQFF.